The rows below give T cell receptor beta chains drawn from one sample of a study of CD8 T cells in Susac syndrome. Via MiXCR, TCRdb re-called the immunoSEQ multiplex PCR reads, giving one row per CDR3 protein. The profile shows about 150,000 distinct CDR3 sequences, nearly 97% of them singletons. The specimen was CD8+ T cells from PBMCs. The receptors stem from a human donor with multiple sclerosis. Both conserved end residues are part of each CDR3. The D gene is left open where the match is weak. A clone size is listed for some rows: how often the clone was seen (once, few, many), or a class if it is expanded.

cdr3_nt: TGTGCCAGCAGTTATTCACTAGCGGGCTACGAGCAGTACTTC
cdr3_aa: CASSYSLAGYEQYF
clone_size: -
j_call: TRBJ2-7
d_call: TRBD2
v_call: TRBV6-5

cdr3_nt: TGTGCCAGCAGCCAAGATATGAGCTCCTATAATTCACCCCTCCACTTT
cdr3_aa: CASSQDMSSYNSPLHF
clone_size: -
j_call: TRBJ1-6
d_call: -
v_call: TRBV3-1

cdr3_nt: TGTGCCTGGAGTGTCGGAGGGAACAATGAGCAGTTCTTC
cdr3_aa: CAWSVGGNNEQFF
clone_size: -
j_call: TRBJ2-1
d_call: -
v_call: TRBV30

cdr3_nt: TGTGCCAGCAGTTTATCCGCCGGCACAGATACGCAGTATTTT
cdr3_aa: CASSLSAGTDTQYF
clone_size: -
j_call: TRBJ2-3
d_call: -
v_call: TRBV27

cdr3_nt: TGTGCCAGCAGTTGGAGTAGCGGCTACAATGAGCAGTTCTTC
cdr3_aa: CASSWSSGYNEQFF
clone_size: -
j_call: TRBJ2-1
d_call: -
v_call: TRBV6-6

cdr3_nt: TGTGCCTGGAGTGTAGGGTCGGCTTCCTATGGCTACACCTTC
cdr3_aa: CAWSVGSASYGYTF
clone_size: once
j_call: TRBJ1-2
d_call: -
v_call: TRBV30

cdr3_nt: TGTGCCTGGAGTCATCAGGGTCACACTGAAGCTTTCTTT
cdr3_aa: CAWSHQGHTEAFF
clone_size: -
j_call: TRBJ1-1
d_call: -
v_call: TRBV30

cdr3_nt: TGTGCCAGCAGTGAGGAGGTAGCGCGGGATACGCAGTATTTT
cdr3_aa: CASSEEVARDTQYF
clone_size: -
j_call: TRBJ2-3
d_call: -
v_call: TRBV2

cdr3_nt: TGTGCCACCAGCAGAGATCATCAGGGGGAGACCCAGTACTTC
cdr3_aa: CATSRDHQGETQYF
clone_size: -
j_call: TRBJ2-5
d_call: -
v_call: TRBV15

cdr3_nt: TGTGCCTCGGGAGGACAGCCAGAGAACACTGAAGCTTTCTTT
cdr3_aa: CASGGQPENTEAFF
clone_size: -
j_call: TRBJ1-1
d_call: -
v_call: TRBV30

cdr3_nt: TGTGCCAGCAGCCCGCTGATGGAGCGGGGCTACACCTTC
cdr3_aa: CASSPLMERGYTF
clone_size: -
j_call: TRBJ1-2
d_call: -
v_call: TRBV14

cdr3_nt: TGCAGCGTTGAGGGGGCTAGAGGATACAATGAGCAGTTCTTC
cdr3_aa: CSVEGARGYNEQFF
clone_size: -
j_call: TRBJ2-1
d_call: -
v_call: TRBV29-1

cdr3_nt: TGTGCCAGCAGCTTTGATGGGACAGGGATTTCACCCCTCCACTTT
cdr3_aa: CASSFDGTGISPLHF
clone_size: -
j_call: TRBJ1-6
d_call: TRBD1
v_call: TRBV7-9

cdr3_nt: TGTGCCAGTAGTCCCCGGGACAGGGACTTCAATCAGCCCCAGCATTTT
cdr3_aa: CASSPRDRDFNQPQHF
clone_size: -
j_call: TRBJ1-5
d_call: TRBD1
v_call: TRBV19

cdr3_nt: TGCAGTGCGGGGACAGGGGGTCAAAACTATGGCTACACCTTC
cdr3_aa: CSAGTGGQNYGYTF
clone_size: once
j_call: TRBJ1-2
d_call: TRBD1
v_call: TRBV20-1